This T cell receptor (beta chain) was identified during a study of blood T cell repertoires in COVID-19. In germline, CDR1 is KGHSH, CDR2 LQKENI. There are 14 residues in the CDR3. V was shortened by 2 bases and J by 1 base, with 5 bases between the two germline ends. Original methodology: Using reference gene primer amplification, nucleated cell counts were estimated. This table comes from immunoSEQ multiplex PCR, and its TCRdb copy is limited to in-frame clones, with some not included. For V, J and clone size, that table is used; D and trimming come from the DNA. The sample consists of more than 65,000 clones, under 95% of them appearing once.

The specimen was peripheral blood. The TCR comes from a human donor in a cohort sampled during active COVID-19. V is TRBV18 and J is TRBJ2-2; tentatively, D is TRBD1 (5 bases). The CDR3 sequence: CASSPGQNTGELFF. The CDR3 nucleotides read TGTGCCAGCTCACCAGGACAGAACACCGGGGAGCTGTTTTTT.